This is a list of T cell receptor beta chains from one sample in a study of blood T cell repertoires in COVID-19. Libraries were prepared by immunoSEQ multiplex PCR; TCRdb keeps only in-frame clonotypes and omits some of them. The sample has more than 250,000 clones; 89% are singletons. Sequencing was performed on peripheral blood. The receptors were gathered from a man younger than 35 who had recovered from COVID-19. The CDR3 runs from the conserved cysteine through the conserved F or W. D genes are given only for firm matches. Rows give clone size only sometimes, using once, few, many, or a class for an expanded clone.

j_call v_call clone_size d_call cdr3_nt cdr3_aa
TRBJ1-5 TRBV4-1 - - TGCGCCAGCAGCCAAGAGGGAAGGGAGCACCAGCCCCAGCATTTT CASSQEGREHQPQHF
TRBJ2-7 TRBV20-1 once TRBD2 TGCAGTGCTAGTGAAGGTAGCGGGCCCTACGAGCAGTACTTC CSASEGSGPYEQYF
TRBJ2-7 TRBV11-2 - - TGTGCCAGCAGCTTGCCTGGCCCGCAGGAGCAGTACTTC CASSLPGPQEQYF
TRBJ2-2 TRBV5-8 - TRBD1 TGTGCCAGCAGCTCGGCAGGGGGCGAGGAGCTGTTTTTT CASSSAGGEELFF
TRBJ2-7 TRBV19 - TRBD1 TGTGCCAGTATCGCGGGACAGGGTCTCTCCGAGCAGTACTTC CASIAGQGLSEQYF
TRBJ1-1 TRBV27 - TRBD1 TGTGCCAGCAGCCTAACAGGGGGGGTCGAAGCTTTCTTT CASSLTGGVEAFF
TRBJ2-1 TRBV19 - TRBD2 TGTGCCAGTAGCCGGACTAGCGGGGGCCAGAATGAGCAGTTCTTC CASSRTSGGQNEQFF
TRBJ1-6 TRBV18 - TRBD1 TGTGCCAGCTCACCCCGGGACAGAAGTTCACCCCTCCACTTT CASSPRDRSSPLHF
TRBJ2-7 TRBV18 - TRBD1 TGTGCCAGCTCACCCGGGACAGCCAACGAGCAGTACTTC CASSPGTANEQYF
TRBJ2-3 TRBV11-3 - TRBD2 TGTGCCAGCAGCCAACGACTAGCGGGGGAGAGTATGGGCACAGATACGCAGTATTTT CASSQRLAGESMGTDTQYF
TRBJ2-7 TRBV27 - - TGTGCCAGCAACATGGGGGCGGGCGAGCAGTACTTC CASNMGAGEQYF
TRBJ2-1 TRBV29-1 - TRBD2 TGCAGCGCTGAGCTAGCGGGAGCCCCCTACAATGAGCAGTTCTTC CSAELAGAPYNEQFF
TRBJ2-1 TRBV7-3 - TRBD1 TGTGCCAGCAGCTCACAGGGGGGCAATGAGCAGTTCTTC CASSSQGGNEQFF
TRBJ2-1 TRBV19 - TRBD1 TGTGCCAGTAAGATTCAGGGGGCGGGTGAGCAGTTCTTC CASKIQGAGEQFF
TRBJ1-1 TRBV4-3 - - TGCGCCAGCAGCCAAGACATGCACCGCGGTGAGACTGAAGCTTTCTTT CASSQDMHRGETEAFF
TRBJ1-1 TRBV25-1 - - TGTGCCAGCAGTAAGCGGACAGCAGGCCCTGAAGCTTTCTTT CASSKRTAGPEAFF
TRBJ1-4 TRBV12-3/TRBV12-4 - - TGTGCCAGCAGTTTCTCGGAAAAACTGTTTTTT CASSFSEKLFF
TRBJ1-4 TRBV5-1 - - TGCGCCAGCAGCTTTAACACTCGCGGAACTAATGAAAAACTGTTTTTT CASSFNTRGTNEKLFF
TRBJ2-5 TRBV2 - TRBD2 TGTGCCACGGGACTAGCGGGACCAAGACCCGAGGTCGAGACCCAGTACTTC CATGLAGPRPEVETQYF
TRBJ1-2 TRBV19 once - TGTGCCAGTAGTCCCTCCAACAGGGTGGGATATGGCTACACCTTC CASSPSNRVGYGYTF
TRBJ2-3 TRBV29-1 - - TGCAGCGTTGGCAGGCCAAGCACAGATACGCAGTATTTT CSVGRPSTDTQYF
TRBJ2-1 TRBV19 - - TGTGCCAGTAGTCCCAAGCGGTACAATGAGCAGTTCTTC CASSPKRYNEQFF
TRBJ2-1 TRBV4-3 - - TGCGCCAGCAGCTCCACCCCGGGAAGGTACTACAATGAGCAGTTCTTC CASSSTPGRYYNEQFF
TRBJ2-7 TRBV11-3 - - TGTGCCAGCAGCTTAGGAGGGACCTACGAGCAGTACTTC CASSLGGTYEQYF
TRBJ2-7 TRBV11-2 - - TGTGCCAGCAGCTTAGATCATACCAGCGGGCAGTACTTC CASSLDHTSGQYF
TRBJ2-6 TRBV9 - - TGTGCCAGCAGCGTAGGCAGAGGTGGGGCCAACGTCCTGACTTTC CASSVGRGGANVLTF
TRBJ2-7 TRBV7-8 - TRBD1 TGTGCCAGCAGCTTAGGACAGGGGGCCCTTAGCTCCTACGAGCAGTACTTC CASSLGQGALSSYEQYF
TRBJ2-1 TRBV12-3/TRBV12-4 - - TGTGCCAGCAGCCCTGACAATGAGCAGTTCTTC CASSPDNEQFF
TRBJ2-1 TRBV2 - - TGTGCCAGCATTAGGGACATGATCGGTGAGCAGTTCTTC CASIRDMIGEQFF
TRBJ2-5 TRBV18 - TRBD2 TGTGCCAGCTCACCACCCGGGGGGGAGACCCAGTACTTC CASSPPGGETQYF
TRBJ1-4 TRBV7-2 - TRBD1 TGTGCCAGCAGCAGCCCCGGACAGGGGAATGAAAAACTGTTTTTT CASSSPGQGNEKLFF
TRBJ2-7 TRBV11-2 - - TGTGCCAGCAGCTTAGGTAGTAGTTGGTACGAGCAGTACTTC CASSLGSSWYEQYF
TRBJ1-1 TRBV7-9 - - TGTGCCAGCAGAGGGACACCGAACACTGAAGCTTTCTTT CASRGTPNTEAFF
TRBJ2-2 TRBV9 once TRBD2 TGTGCCAGCAGCGTAGAGGGACTAGAGGCCGGGGAGCTGTTTTTT CASSVEGLEAGELFF
TRBJ1-6 TRBV19 - - TGTGCCAGTGGAACAGGGCTGATCGGTTCACCCCTCCACTTT CASGTGLIGSPLHF
TRBJ2-7 TRBV7-3 - - TGTGCCAGCAGCTTAGGGGCAGGATCCTACGAGCAGTACTTC CASSLGAGSYEQYF
TRBJ2-2 TRBV4-1 - TRBD1 TGCGCCAGCAGCACATCGACAGGGTACGACACCGGGGAGCTGTTTTTT CASSTSTGYDTGELFF